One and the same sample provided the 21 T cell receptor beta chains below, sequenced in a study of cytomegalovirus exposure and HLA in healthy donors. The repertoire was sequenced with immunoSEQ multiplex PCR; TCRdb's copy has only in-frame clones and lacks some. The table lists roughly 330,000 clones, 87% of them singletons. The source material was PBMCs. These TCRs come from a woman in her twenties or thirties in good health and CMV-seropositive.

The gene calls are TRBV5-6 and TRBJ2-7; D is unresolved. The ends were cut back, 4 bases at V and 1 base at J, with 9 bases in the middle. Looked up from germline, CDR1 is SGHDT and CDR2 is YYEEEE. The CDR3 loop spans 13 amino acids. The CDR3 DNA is TGTGCCAGCAGCATAGTAGGATCCTACGAGCAGTACTTC. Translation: CASSIVGSYEQYF.

The CDR3: CASVEGINYGYTF. CDR3 nucleotides: TGTGCCAGCGTCGAGGGAATAAACTATGGCTACACCTTC. The V and J genes are TRBV28 and TRBJ1-2; D is unresolved. CDR3 length equals 13 residues. Germline-derived CDR1 and CDR2 are MDHEN and SYDVKM. Trimming removed 8 bases from V and 2 bases from J, with 12 bases in between.

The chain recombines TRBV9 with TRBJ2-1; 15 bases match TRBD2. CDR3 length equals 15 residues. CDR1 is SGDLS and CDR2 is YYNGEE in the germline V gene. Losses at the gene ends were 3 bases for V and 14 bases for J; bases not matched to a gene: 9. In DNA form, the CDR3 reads TGTGCCAGCAGCGCTCAGGGACTAGCGGGAGGCCCGAAGTTCTTC. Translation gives CASSAQGLAGGPKFF.

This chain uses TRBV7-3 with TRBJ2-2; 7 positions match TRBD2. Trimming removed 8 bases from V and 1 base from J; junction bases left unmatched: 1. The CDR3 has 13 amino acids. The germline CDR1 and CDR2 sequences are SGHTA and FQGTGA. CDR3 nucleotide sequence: TGTGCCAGCGGCGGGGGGAACACCGGGGAGCTGTTTTTT. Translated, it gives CASGGGNTGELFF. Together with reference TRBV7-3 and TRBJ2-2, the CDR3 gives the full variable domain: GAGVSQTPSNKVTEKGKYVELRCDPISGHTALYWYRQSLGQGPEFLIYFQGTGAADDSGLPNDRFFAVRPEGSVSTLKIQRTERGDSAVYLCASGGGNTGELFFGEGSRLTVL.

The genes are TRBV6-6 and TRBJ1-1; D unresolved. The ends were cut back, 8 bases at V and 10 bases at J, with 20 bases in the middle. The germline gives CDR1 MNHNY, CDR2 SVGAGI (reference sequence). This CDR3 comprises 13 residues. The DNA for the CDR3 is TGTGCCAGCTCTTACAGAACCGGTTGGGGAGCTTTCTTT. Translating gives CASSYRTGWGAFF.

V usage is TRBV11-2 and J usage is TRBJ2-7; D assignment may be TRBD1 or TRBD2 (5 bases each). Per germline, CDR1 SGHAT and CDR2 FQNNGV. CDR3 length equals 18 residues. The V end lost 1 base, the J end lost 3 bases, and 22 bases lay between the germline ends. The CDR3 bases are TGTGCCAGCAGCTTAGTTGCCAATCCATCGGGACCAAGCTACGAGCAGTACTTC. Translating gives CASSLVANPSGPSYEQYF.

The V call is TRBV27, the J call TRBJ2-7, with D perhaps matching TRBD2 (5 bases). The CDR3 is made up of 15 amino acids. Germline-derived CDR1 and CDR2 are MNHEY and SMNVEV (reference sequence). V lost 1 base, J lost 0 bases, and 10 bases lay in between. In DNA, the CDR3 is TGTGCCAGCAGTTTATACGGGATCCGCTCCTACGAGCAGTACTTC. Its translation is CASSLYGIRSYEQYF.

CDR3 nucleotides: TGTGCCACCAGCAGTTTGAGCGGGGGCTCCTACAATGAGCAGTTCTTC. Its protein product is CATSSLSGGSYNEQFF. The J gene is TRBJ2-1, the V gene TRBV15; 8 bases are shared with TRBD2. The CDR3 sequence is 16 residues long. J was trimmed by 0 bases and V by 3 bases; bases with no gene match: 4. Germline-derived CDR1 and CDR2 are LNHNV and YYDKDF (reference sequence).

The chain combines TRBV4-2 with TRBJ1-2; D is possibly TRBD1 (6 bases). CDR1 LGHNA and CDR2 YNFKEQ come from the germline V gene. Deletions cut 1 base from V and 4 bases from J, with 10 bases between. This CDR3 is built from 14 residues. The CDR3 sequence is CASSQGGPFYGYTF. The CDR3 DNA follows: TGTGCCAGCAGCCAAGGGGGGCCTTTCTATGGCTACACCTTC.

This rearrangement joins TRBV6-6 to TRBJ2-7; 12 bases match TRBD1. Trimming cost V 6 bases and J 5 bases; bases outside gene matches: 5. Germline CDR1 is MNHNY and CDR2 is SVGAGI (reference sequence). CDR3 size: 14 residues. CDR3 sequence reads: CASRLGQGADEQYF. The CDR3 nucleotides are TGTGCCAGCAGGTTGGGACAGGGGGCCGACGAGCAGTACTTC.

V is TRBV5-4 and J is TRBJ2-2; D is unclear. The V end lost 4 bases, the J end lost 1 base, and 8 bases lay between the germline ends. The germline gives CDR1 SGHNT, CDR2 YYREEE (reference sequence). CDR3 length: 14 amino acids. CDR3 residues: CASSQDGNTGELFF. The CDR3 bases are TGTGCCAGCAGCCAGGACGGGAACACCGGGGAGCTGTTTTTT.

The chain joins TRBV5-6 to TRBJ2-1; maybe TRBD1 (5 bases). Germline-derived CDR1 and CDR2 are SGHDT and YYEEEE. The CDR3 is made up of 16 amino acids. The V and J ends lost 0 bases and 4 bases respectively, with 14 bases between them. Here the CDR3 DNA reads TGTGCCAGCAGCTTGGATCAGGGCGTTAATTACAATGAGCAGTTCTTC. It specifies CASSLDQGVNYNEQFF. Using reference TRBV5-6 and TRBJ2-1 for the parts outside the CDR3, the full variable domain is DAGVTQSPTHLIKTRGQQVTLRCSPKSGHDTVSWYQQALGQGPQFIFQYYEEEERQRGNFPDRFSGHQFPNYSSELNVNALLLGDSALYLCASSLDQGVNYNEQFFGPGTRLTVL.

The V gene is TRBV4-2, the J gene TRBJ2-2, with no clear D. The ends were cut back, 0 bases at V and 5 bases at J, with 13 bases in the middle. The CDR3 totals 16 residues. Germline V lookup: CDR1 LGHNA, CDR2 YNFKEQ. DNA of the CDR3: TGTGCCAGCAGCCAAGAAGGGCCAGGAGAGACCGGGGAGCTGTTTTTT. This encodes CASSQEGPGETGELFF.

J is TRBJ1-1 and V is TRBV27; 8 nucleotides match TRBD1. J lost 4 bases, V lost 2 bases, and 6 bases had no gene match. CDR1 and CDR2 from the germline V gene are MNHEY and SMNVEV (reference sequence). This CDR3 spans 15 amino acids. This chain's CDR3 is CASSLGPTGGTEAFF. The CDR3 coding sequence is TGTGCCAGCAGTTTAGGCCCAACAGGGGGCACTGAAGCTTTCTTT.

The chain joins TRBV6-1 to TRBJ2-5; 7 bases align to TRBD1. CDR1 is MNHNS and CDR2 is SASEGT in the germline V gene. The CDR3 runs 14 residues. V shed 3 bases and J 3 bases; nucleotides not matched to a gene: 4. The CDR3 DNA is TGTGCCAGCAGTGAGGCTGGGACAGAAGAGACCCAGTACTTC. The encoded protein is CASSEAGTEETQYF.

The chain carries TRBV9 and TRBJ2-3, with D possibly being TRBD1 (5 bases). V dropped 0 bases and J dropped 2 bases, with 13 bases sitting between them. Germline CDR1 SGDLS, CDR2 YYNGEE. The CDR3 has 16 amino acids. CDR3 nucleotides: TGTGCCAGCAGCGTAGAAGGGGCAGGGCCCACAGATACGCAGTATTTT. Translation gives CASSVEGAGPTDTQYF.

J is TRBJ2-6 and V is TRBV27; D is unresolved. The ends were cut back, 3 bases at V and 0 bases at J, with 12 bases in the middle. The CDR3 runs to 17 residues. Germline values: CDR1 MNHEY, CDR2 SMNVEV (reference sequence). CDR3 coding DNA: TGTGCCAGCAGTTTTTGGACGGTGAGCTCTGGGGCCAACGTCCTGACTTTC. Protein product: CASSFWTVSSGANVLTF.

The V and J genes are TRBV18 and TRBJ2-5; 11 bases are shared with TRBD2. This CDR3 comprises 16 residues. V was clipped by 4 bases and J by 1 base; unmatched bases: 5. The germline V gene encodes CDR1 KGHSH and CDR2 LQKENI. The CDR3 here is CASSLLAGGTQETQYF. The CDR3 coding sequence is TGTGCCAGCTCACTCCTAGCGGGGGGAACCCAAGAGACCCAGTACTTC.

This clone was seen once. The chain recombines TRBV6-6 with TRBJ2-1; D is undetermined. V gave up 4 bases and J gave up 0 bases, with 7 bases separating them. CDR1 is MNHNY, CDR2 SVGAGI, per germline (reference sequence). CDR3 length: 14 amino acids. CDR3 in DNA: TGTGCCAGCAGTTTTGGAGTCTCCTACAATGAGCAGTTCTTC. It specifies CASSFGVSYNEQFF.

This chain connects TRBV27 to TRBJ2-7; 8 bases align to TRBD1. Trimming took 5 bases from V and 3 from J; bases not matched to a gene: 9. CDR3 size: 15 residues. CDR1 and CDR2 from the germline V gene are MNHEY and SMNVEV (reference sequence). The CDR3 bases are TGTGCCAGCAGTGTCCCGGGACAGGCCATCTACGAGCAGTACTTC. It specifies CASSVPGQAIYEQYF.

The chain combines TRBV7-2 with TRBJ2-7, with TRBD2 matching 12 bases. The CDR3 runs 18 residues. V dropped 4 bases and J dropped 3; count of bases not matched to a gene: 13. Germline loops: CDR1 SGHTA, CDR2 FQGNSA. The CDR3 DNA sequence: TGTGCCAGCAGCTCCAATCCCCTAGCGGGGGGGCTTTTCTACGAGCAGTACTTC. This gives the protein CASSSNPLAGGLFYEQYF.